The present TCR beta chain was sequenced within a study of T cells in Graves' hyperthyroidism and ophthalmopathy. The CDR3 is 16 amino acids. Diagnoses were made from clinical symptoms, serum measures (thyroxine and TRAb), thyroid ultrasound and orbital computed tomography. PBMCs stemmed from 10 ml fresh peripheral blood. There were TCR beta CDR3 regions amplified from RNA transcripts. HTBI primers were used for first-round RT-PCR of the TCR CDR3. TCRdb re-derived calls from the multiplex PCR reads in MiXCR, one entry per CDR3 protein. The sample consists of a few hundred thousand distinct CDR3 sequences, around 16% of them appearing once. This clonotype appeared a few times. A read error may explain this, as a much larger clone is one base away.

This chain links TRBV12-3 or TRBV12-4 with TRBJ1-1; 10 nucleotides match TRBD1. Sequencing was performed on blood. The clonotype was recovered from a woman aged 18-30 years with Graves' hyperthyroidism. The CDR3 sequence: CVSSSGRDRGLTEAFF. The DNA for the CDR3 is TGTGTCAGCAGTTCCGGACGCGACAGGGGGCTTACTGAAGCTTTCTTT.